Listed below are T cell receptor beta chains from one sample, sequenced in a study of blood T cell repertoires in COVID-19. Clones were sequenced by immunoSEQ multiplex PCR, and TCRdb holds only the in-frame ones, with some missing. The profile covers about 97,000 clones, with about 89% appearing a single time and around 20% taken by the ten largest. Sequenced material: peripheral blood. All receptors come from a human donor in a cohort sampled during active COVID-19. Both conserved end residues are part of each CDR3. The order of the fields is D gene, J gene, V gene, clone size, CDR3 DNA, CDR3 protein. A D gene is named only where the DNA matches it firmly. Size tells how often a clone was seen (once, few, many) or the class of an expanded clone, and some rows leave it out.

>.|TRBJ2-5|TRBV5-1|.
TGCGCCAGCAGCACCGGAACCGGGGGAGAGACCCAGTACTTC
CASSTGTGGETQYF
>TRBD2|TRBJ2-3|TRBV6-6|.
TGTGCCAGCAGTTACCGACTAGCAGCTAGCACAGATACGCAGTATTTT
CASSYRLAASTDTQYF
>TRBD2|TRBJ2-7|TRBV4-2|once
TGTGCCAGCAGCCATCTAGCGGAGGGCTCCTACGAGCAGTACTTC
CASSHLAEGSYEQYF
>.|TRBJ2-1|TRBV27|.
TGTGCCAGCATTGTAGCGGAAAGCTCCTACAATGAGCAGTTCTTC
CASIVAESSYNEQFF
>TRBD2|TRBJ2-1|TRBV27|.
TGTGCCAGCAGTAAGACTAGCGGGAGGGCAGGTGAGCAGTTCTTC
CASSKTSGRAGEQFF
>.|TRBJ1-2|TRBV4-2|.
TGTGCCAGCAGCCAGGGGGGACTGAGCACTAACTATGGCTACACCTTC
CASSQGGLSTNYGYTF
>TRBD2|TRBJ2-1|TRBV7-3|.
TGTGCCAGCAGCTTGACTAGCGGATGGTACAATGAGCAGTTCTTC
CASSLTSGWYNEQFF
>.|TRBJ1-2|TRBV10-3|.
TGTGCCATCGGAGATAACTATGGCTACACCTTC
CAIGDNYGYTF
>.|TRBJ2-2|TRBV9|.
TGTGCCAGCACCGCATCCCTCAGTGACACCGGGGAGCTGTTTTTT
CASTASLSDTGELFF
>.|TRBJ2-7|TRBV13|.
TGTGCCAGCAGCTTAGGGATGGGGGCCGAGCAGTACTTC
CASSLGMGAEQYF
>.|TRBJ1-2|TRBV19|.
TGTGCCAGTAGTATTGAGACAGAAAGTTATGGCTACACCTTC
CASSIETESYGYTF
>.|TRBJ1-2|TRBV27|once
TGTGCCAGCAGTTCAACGACAGGAGCCTATGGCTACACCTTC
CASSSTTGAYGYTF
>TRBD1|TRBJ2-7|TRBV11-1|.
TGTGCCAGCAGCTTAGCGGTAGGGGGCTGGTACGAGCAGTACTTC
CASSLAVGGWYEQYF
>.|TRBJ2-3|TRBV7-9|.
TGTGCCAGCAGCCCTCGGAGGGAGCAGTATTTT
CASSPRREQYF
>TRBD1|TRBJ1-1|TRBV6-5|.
TGTGCCAGCAGTTACTCGATACAGGGGAGGACTGAAGCTTTCTTT
CASSYSIQGRTEAFF
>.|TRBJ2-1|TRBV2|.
TGTGCCAGCGAGTCTAGCAAGAGCAATGAGCAGTTCTTC
CASESSKSNEQFF
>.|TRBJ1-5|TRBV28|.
TGTGCCAGCAGCCTAGGGGGGGGGTTTAATCAGCCCCAGCATTTT
CASSLGGGFNQPQHF
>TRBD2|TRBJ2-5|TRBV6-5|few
TGTGCCAGCAGTTACTCCCCGGGAGGTGGGGTAGAGACCCAGTACTTC
CASSYSPGGGVETQYF
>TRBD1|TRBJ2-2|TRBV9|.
TGTGCCAGCAGCGCGACAGGGGCGAACACCGGGGAGCTGTTTTTT
CASSATGANTGELFF
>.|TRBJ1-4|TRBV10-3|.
TGTGCCATCAGCCCGGTGAGCGTTGCAACTAATGAAAAACTGTTTTTT
CAISPVSVATNEKLFF
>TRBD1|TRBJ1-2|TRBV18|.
TGTGCCAGCTCACCACCGGGACAGCTTACTGGCTACACCTTC
CASSPPGQLTGYTF
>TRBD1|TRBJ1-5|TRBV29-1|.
TGCAGCGTTGGGACAGGGAGAGGTCAGCCCCAGCATTTT
CSVGTGRGQPQHF
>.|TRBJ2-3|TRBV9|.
TGTGCCAGCAGCGTAGCGGCGGGGACTAGCACAGATACGCAGTATTTT
CASSVAAGTSTDTQYF
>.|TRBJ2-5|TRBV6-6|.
TGTGCCAGCAGTTACACCGGAGGGGGAGGGCAAGAGACCCAGTACTTC
CASSYTGGGGQETQYF
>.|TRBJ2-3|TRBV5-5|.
TGTGCCAGCAGCTTGGATTCCTCCCCAGATACGCAGTATTTT
CASSLDSSPDTQYF
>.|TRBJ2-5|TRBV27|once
TGTGCCAGCAGAACACTTGGGGCCGAGACCCAGTACTTC
CASRTLGAETQYF
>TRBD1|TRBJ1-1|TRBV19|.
TGTGCCAGTAGTCGGGACAGGGGGGCTGAAGCTTTCTTT
CASSRDRGAEAFF
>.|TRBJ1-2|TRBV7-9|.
TGTGCCAGCAGCTTAAGCGGCTACACCTTC
CASSLSGYTF
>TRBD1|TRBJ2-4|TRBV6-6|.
TGTGCCAGCAGTTTGCTAACCGGGACAGGGGGGGACATTCAGTACTTC
CASSLLTGTGGDIQYF
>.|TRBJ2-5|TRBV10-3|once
TGTGCCACCTCCATGGGGGGTAGCGACCAAGAGACCCAGTACTTC
CATSMGGSDQETQYF
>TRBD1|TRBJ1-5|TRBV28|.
TGTGCCAGCAGAGGACAGGGGGAGGTTCAGCCCCAGCATTTT
CASRGQGEVQPQHF
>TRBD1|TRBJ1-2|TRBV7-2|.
TGTGCCAGCAGCTTCGACAGGGGAAACTATGGCTACACCTTC
CASSFDRGNYGYTF
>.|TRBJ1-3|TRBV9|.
TGTGCCAGCAGCCCCGGGGGGAACACCATATATTTT
CASSPGGNTIYF
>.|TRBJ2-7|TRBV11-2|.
TGTGCCAGCAGCTTATCTTTTGACAGTTCCTACGAGCAGTACTTC
CASSLSFDSSYEQYF
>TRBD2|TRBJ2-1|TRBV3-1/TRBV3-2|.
TGTGCCAGCAGCCTTAGCGGGGTCTACAATGAGCAGTTCTTC
CASSLSGVYNEQFF
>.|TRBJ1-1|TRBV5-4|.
TGTGCCAGCAGCTTTGGGGCCCCGAGTTTGTCTGAAGCTTTCTTT
CASSFGAPSLSEAFF
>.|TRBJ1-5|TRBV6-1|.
TGTGCCAGCAGTGATAATAGCAATCAGCCCCAGCATTTT
CASSDNSNQPQHF
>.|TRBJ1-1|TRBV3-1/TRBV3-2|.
TGTGCCAGCAGCTGGGCAGGGGAACAGTCCGTGGCTTTCTTT
CASSWAGEQSVAFF
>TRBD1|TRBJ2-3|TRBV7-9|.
TGTGCCAGCAGCACTGGACAGGGACTCACAGATACGCAGTATTTT
CASSTGQGLTDTQYF
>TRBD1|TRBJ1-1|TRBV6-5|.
TGTGCCAGCAGTTACTTGATGGGGACAGGGCGAACTGAAGCTTTCTTT
CASSYLMGTGRTEAFF
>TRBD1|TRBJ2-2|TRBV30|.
TGTGCCTGGAGTTTCCCGGGACAGGGCCACGCCGGGGAGCTGTTTTTT
CAWSFPGQGHAGELFF
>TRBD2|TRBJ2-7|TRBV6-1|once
TGTGCCAGCAGTGAACTTGCGGGACTAGCGGTCGACGAGCAGTACTTC
CASSELAGLAVDEQYF
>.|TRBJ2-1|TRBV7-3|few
TGTGCCAGCAGCCCGTTTAGCGTTGGCAATGAGCAGTTCTTC
CASSPFSVGNEQFF
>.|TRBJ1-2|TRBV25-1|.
TGTGCCAGCAGTGACCCCATGTCGGGTCGGTATGTCTATGGCTACACCTTC
CASSDPMSGRYVYGYTF
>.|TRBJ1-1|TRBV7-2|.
TGTGCCAGCAGCCGGCAGGGCGGCCTGAACACTGAAGCTTTCTTT
CASSRQGGLNTEAFF
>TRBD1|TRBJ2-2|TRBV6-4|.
TGTGCCAGCTCGGGACAGGTTGGCGGGGAGCTGTTTTTT
CASSGQVGGELFF
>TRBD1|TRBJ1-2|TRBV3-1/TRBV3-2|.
TGTGCCAGCAGCCACCAAACCGGGACAGGCTTCGGCTACACCTTC
CASSHQTGTGFGYTF
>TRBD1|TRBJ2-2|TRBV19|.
TGTGCCAGTACCATCCGACAGGGGGATAACACCGGGGAGCTGTTTTTT
CASTIRQGDNTGELFF
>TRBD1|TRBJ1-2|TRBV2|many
TGTGCCAGCAGATCCCTTGGACAGGGAATTGGCGGCTACACCTTC
CASRSLGQGIGGYTF
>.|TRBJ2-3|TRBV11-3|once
TGTGCCAGCAGCTTAGGACAAGCGGGCCTCTGGACAGATACGCAGTATTTT
CASSLGQAGLWTDTQYF
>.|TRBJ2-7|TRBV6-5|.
TGTGCCAGCAAGCAGGACACTGGAACCTACGAGCAGTACTTC
CASKQDTGTYEQYF
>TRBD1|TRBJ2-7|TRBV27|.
TGTGCCAGCAGGCTGACAGGGGGCACGTACGAGCAGTACTTC
CASRLTGGTYEQYF
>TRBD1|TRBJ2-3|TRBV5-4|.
TGTGCCAGCAGCTGGGACAGGGGATCCACAGATACGCAGTATTTT
CASSWDRGSTDTQYF
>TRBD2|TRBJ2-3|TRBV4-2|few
TGTGCCAGCAGCCCTGGGGGAGCGGGGTACACAGATACGCAGTATTTT
CASSPGGAGYTDTQYF
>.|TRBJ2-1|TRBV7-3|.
TGTGCCAGCAGCTTAGGTCTGAGCTCCTACAATGAGCAGTTCTTC
CASSLGLSSYNEQFF
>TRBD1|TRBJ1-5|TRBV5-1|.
TGCGCCAGCAGCTGGACAGGGGATCAGCCCCAGCATTTT
CASSWTGDQPQHF
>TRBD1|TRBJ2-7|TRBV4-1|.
TGCGCCAGCAGCCTCGAACCGGGACAGGGGGTCTCCTACGAGCAGTACTTC
CASSLEPGQGVSYEQYF
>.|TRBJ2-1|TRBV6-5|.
TGTGCCAGCAGTTACGACTCCAGCTCCTACAATGAGCAGTTCTTC
CASSYDSSSYNEQFF
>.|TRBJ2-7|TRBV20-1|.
TGCAGTGCCCCAGGGGCCTACGAGCAGTACTTC
CSAPGAYEQYF
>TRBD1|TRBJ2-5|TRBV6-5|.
TGTGCCAGCAGACCCTCCACAGGGGGCGCAGGGACCCAGTACTTC
CASRPSTGGAGTQYF